This TCR beta chain is from a study of blood T cell repertoires in COVID-19. The CDR3 runs 14 residues. V was shortened by 1 base and J by 3 bases, with 10 bases between the two germline ends. Looked up from germline, CDR1 is LNHDA and CDR2 is SQIVND (reference sequence). The repertoire was sequenced with immunoSEQ multiplex PCR; TCRdb's copy has only in-frame clones and lacks some. The sample lists approximately 300,000 clones, roughly 90% occurring once. Source material: peripheral blood. The clonotype was recovered from a woman aged 30 to 39 with COVID-19, enrolled during active disease. The V gene is TRBV19, the J gene TRBJ2-7; D unclear. In DNA, the CDR3 is TGTGCCAGTAGTATAGGTGGGCCAAACTACGAGCAGTACTTC. The encoded protein is CASSIGGPNYEQYF.